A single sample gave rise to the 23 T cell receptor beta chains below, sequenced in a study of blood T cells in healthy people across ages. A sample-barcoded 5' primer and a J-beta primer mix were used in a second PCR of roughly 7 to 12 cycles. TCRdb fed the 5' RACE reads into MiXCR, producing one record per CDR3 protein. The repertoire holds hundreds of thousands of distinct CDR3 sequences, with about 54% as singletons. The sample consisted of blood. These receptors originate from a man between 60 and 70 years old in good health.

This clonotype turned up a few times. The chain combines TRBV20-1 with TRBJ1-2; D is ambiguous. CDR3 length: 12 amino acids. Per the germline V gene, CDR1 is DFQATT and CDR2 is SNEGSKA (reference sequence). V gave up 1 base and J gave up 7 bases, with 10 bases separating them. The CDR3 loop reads CSARVGVGGYTF. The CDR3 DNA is TGCAGTGCTAGAGTAGGAGTCGGTGGCTACACCTTC.

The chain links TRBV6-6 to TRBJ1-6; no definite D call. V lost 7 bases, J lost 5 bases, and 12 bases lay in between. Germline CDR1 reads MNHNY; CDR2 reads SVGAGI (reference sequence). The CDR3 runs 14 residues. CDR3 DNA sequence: TGTGCCAGCAACGCAGGCAAGGATAATTCACCCCTCCACTTT. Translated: CASNAGKDNSPLHF.

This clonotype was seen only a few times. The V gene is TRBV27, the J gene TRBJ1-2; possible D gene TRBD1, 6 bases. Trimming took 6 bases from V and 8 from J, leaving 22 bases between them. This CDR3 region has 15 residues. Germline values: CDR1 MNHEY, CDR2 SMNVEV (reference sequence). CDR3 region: CASSLSAGTWFGYTF. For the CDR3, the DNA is TGTGCCAGCAGCCTTTCGGCAGGGACATGGTTCGGCTACACCTTC.

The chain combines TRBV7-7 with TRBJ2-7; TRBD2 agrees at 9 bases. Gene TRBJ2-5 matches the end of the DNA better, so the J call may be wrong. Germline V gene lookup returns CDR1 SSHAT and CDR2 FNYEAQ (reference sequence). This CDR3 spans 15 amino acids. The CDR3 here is CASSCPGLAPETQYF. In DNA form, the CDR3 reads TGTGCCAGCAGCTGCCCGGGACTAGCCCCCGAGACCCAGTACTTC.

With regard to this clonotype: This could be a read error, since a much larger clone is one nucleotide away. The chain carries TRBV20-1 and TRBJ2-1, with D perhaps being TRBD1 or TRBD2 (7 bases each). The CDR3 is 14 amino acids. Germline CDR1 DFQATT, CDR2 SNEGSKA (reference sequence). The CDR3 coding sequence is TGCAGTGCCAGCAGGGGGGGCGCGGACAATGGGCAGTTCTTC. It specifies CSASRGGADNGQFF.

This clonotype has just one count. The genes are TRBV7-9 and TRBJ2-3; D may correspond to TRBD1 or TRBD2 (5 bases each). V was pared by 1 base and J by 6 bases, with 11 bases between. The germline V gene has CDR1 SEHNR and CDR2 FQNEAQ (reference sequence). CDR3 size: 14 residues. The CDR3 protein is CASSLDGARDTQYF. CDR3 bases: TGTGCCAGCAGCTTAGACGGGGCTCGGGATACGCAGTATTTT. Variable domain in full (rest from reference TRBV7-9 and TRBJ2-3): DTGVSQNPRHKITKRGQNVTFRCDPISEHNRLYWYRQTLGQGPEFLTYFQNEAQLEKSRLLSDRFSAERPKGSFSTLEIQRTEQGDSAMYLCASSLDGARDTQYFGPGTRLTVL.

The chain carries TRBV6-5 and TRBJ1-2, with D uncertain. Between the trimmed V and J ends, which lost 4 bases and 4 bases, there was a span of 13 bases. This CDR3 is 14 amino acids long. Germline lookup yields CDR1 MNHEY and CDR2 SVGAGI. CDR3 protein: CASSSPSLGYGYTF. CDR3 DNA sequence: TGTGCCAGCAGTTCCCCCTCGTTAGGCTATGGCTACACCTTC.

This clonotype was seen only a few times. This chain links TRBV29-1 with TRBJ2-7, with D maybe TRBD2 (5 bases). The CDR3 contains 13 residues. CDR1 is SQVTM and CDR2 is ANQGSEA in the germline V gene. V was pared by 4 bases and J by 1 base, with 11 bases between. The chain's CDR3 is CSVATTGSYEQYF. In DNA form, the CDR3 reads TGCAGCGTTGCGACTACCGGGTCCTACGAGCAGTACTTC.

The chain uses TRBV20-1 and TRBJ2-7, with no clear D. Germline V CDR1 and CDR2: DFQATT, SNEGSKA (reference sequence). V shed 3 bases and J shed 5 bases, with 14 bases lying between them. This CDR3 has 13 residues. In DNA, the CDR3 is TGCAGTGCTAGTGGACGGGTCGCGAACGAGCAGTACTTC. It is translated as CSASGRVANEQYF.

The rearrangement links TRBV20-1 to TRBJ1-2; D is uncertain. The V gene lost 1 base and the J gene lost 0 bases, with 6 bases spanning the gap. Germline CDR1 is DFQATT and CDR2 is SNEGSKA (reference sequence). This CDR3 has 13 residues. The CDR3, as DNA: TGCAGTGCTAGAGGGCGGACTAACTATGGCTACACCTTC. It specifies CSARGRTNYGYTF.

The CDR3 sequence: CSVNDYYHNEQFF. CDR3 nucleotides: TGCAGCGTTAATGACTATTACCACAATGAGCAGTTCTTC. This chain uses TRBV29-1 with TRBJ2-1; the D gene is possibly TRBD2 (5 bases). V lost 5 bases and J lost 5, with 13 bases in between. CDR1 and CDR2 from the germline V gene are SQVTM and ANQGSEA. This CDR3 spans 13 amino acids.

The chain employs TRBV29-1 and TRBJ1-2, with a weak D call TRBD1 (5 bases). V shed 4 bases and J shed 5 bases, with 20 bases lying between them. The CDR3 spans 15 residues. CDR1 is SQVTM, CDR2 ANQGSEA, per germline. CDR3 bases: TGCAGCGTTGGAAGGTCCGGGGACGGAGGGTATGGCTACACCTTC. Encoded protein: CSVGRSGDGGYGYTF.

The CDR3 region has the DNA TGCGCCAGCAGCACGGGACGTTCCCAAGAGACCCAGTACTTC. This translates into CASSTGRSQETQYF. The chain employs TRBV5-1 and TRBJ2-5; possibly TRBD1 or TRBD2 for D (5 bases each). This CDR3 is 14 amino acids long. Germline CDR1 SGHRS, CDR2 YFSETQ. V was shortened by 4 bases and J by 1 base, with 11 bases between the two germline ends.

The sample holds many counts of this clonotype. The CDR3 reads CASSYGAGGVDTQYF. The CDR3 bases are TGTGCCAGCAGTTACGGAGCGGGGGGGGTAGATACGCAGTATTTT. The chain is built from TRBV6-5 and TRBJ2-3, with 10 bases identical to TRBD2. With V trimmed by 2 bases and J by 5 bases, 4 bases remained unmatched. The CDR3 length is 15 residues. CDR1 is MNHEY, CDR2 SVGAGI, per germline.

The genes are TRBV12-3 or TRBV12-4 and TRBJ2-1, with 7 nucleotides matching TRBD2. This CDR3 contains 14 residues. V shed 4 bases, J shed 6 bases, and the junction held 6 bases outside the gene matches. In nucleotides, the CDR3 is TGTGCCAGCAGTTCGCGCGGGAGAGGCAATGAGCAGTTCTTC. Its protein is CASSSRGRGNEQFF.

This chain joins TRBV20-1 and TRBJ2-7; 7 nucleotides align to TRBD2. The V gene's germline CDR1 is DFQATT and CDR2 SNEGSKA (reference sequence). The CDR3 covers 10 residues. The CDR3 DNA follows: TGCAGTGCTAGCGGGGGAGGGATTTCCGTC. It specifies CSASGGGISV.

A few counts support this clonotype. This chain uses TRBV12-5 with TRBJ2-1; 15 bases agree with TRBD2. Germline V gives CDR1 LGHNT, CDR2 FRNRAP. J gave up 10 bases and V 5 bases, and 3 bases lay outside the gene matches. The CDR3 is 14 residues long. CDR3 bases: TGTGCTAGTGGTCGGACTAGCGGGGGGGTGGAGCAGTTCTTC. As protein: CASGRTSGGVEQFF.

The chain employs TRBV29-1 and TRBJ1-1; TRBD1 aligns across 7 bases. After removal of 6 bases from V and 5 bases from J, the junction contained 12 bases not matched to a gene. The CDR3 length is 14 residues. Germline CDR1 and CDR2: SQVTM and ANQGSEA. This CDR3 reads CSVSQGGLGTEAFF. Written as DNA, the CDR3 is TGCAGCGTATCGCAGGGGGGCCTAGGGACTGAAGCTTTCTTT.

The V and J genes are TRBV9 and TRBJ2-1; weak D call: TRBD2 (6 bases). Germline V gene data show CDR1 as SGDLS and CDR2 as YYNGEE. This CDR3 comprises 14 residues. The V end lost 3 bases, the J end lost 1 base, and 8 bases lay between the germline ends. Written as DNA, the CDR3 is TGTGCCAGCAGCGAGGCGGGGTCCTACAATGAGCAGTTCTTC. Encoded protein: CASSEAGSYNEQFF. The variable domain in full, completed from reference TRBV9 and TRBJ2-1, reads DSGVTQTPKHLITATGQRVTLRCSPRSGDLSVYWYQQSLDQGLQFLIQYYNGEERAKGNILERFSAQQFPDLHSELNLSSLELGDSALYFCASSEAGSYNEQFFGPGTRLTVL.

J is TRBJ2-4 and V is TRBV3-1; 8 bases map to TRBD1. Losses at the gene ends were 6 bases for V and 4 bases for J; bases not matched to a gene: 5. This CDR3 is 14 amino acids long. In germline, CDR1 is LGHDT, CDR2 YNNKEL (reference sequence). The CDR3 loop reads CASSIRTGKNIQYF. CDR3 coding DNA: TGTGCCAGCAGTATACGGACAGGGAAAAACATTCAGTACTTC.

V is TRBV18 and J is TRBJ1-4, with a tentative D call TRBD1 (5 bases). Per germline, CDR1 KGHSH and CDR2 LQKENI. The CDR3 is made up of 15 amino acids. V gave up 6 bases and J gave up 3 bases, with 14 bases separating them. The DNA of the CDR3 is TGTGCCAGCTCCCCGTCCGGGACGTCTAATGAAAAACTGTTTTTT. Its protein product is CASSPSGTSNEKLFF.

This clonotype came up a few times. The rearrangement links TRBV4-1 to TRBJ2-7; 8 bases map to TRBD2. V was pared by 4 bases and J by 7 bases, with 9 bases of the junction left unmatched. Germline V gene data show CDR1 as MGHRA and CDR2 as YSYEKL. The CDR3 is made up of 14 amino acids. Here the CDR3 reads CASSPGLAGNEQYF. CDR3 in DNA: TGCGCCAGCAGCCCCGGACTAGCCGGCAATGAGCAGTACTTC.

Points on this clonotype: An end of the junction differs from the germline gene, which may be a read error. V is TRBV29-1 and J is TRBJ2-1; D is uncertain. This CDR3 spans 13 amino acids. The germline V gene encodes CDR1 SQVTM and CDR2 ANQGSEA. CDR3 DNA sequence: TGCAGCGCTACGGTCGCAGCATACAATGAGCGGTTCTTC. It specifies CSATVAAYNERFF.